The T cell receptor (beta chain) under discussion was sequenced for a study of T cell responses to AZD1222 COVID-19 vaccine. The protocol was immunoSEQ multiplex PCR, while the TCRdb copy is restricted to in-frame clones and leaves out a portion. This table has 150,000 to 170,000 clones, around 90% appearing once. CDR1 and CDR2 from the germline V gene are SGHRS and YFSETQ. The CDR3 length is 12 residues. The ends were cut back, 2 bases at V and 11 bases at J, with 13 bases in the middle. Points on this clone: The antigen is not known.

Regarding the study as a whole: Vaccination with two AZD1222 doses was followed by a rise in Spike-specific TCR breadth and depth. The study found vaccine-associated CD4 TCRs spanning spike, dominant at 160-218 and 743-854. Targeting of unmutated variant regions was reportedly seen in nearly half of spike-specific TCRs.

The chain carries TRBV5-1 and TRBJ1-2, with D possibly matching TRBD1 (6 bases). The specimen was peripheral blood, collected on day 0 of AZD1222 vaccination. The receptor was derived from an adult in good health. The CDR3 sequence: CASSFSRDTYTF. Written as DNA, the CDR3 is TGCGCCAGCAGCTTTTCCAGGGACACTTACACCTTC.